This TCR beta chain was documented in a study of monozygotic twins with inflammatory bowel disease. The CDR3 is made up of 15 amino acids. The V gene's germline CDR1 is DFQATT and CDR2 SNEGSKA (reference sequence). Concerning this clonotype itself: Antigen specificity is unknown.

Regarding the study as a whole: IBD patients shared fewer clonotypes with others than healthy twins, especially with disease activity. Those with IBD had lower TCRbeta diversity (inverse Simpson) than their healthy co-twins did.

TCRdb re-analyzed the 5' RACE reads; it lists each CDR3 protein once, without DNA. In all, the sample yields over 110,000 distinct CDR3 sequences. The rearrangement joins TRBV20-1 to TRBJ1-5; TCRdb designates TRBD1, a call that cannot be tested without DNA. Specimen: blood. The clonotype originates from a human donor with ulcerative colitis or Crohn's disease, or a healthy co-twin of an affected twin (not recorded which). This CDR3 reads CSAREQGYSNQPQHF.